This record covers a single TCR beta chain. V was cut by 1 base and J by 4 bases, with 14 bases left in between. The CDR3 has 16 residues. This sample was included in a study of blood T cell repertoires in COVID-19. Study information: Acute-phase and convalescent COVID-19 samples originated in the United States, Italy and Spain. Sample material is recorded as cDNA or gDNA derived from T cells, B-cell-depleted T cells, or PBMCs.

Methods used by the authors: Amplification of reference gene primers provided the estimated nucleated cell counts. Only in-frame clones appear in the TCRdb table, and some are missing; sequencing was by immunoSEQ multiplex PCR. V and J calls and clone size come straight from that table; D and trimming were deduced from the DNA. The table records 130,000 or so clones, more than 70% of them present only once. This TCR came from a man aged 55 to 70 with acute or convalescent COVID-19. Specimen: peripheral blood. The genes are TRBV23-1 and TRBJ2-1; D gene unclear. TRBV23-1 belongs to the ORF category, with a function that is uncertain. The CDR3 bases are TGCGCCAGCAGTCAATACGGAGATCGAGTTTACAATGAGCAGTTCTTC. Protein: CASSQYGDRVYNEQFF.